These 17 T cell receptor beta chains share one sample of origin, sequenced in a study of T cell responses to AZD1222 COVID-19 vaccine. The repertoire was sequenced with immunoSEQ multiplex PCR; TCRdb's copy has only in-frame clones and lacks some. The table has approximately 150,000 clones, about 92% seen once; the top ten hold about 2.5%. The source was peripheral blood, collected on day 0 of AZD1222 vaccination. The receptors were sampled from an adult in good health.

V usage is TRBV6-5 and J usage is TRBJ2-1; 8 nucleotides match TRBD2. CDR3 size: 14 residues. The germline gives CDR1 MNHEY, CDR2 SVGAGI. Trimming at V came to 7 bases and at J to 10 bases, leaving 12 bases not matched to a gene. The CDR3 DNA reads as TGTGCCAGCACAGCGGGGGTTAAATCGGACGAGCAGTTCTTC. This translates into CASTAGVKSDEQFF.

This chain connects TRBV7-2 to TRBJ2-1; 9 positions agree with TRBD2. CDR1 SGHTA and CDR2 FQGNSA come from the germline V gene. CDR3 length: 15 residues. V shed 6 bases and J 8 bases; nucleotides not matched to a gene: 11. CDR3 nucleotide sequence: TGTGCCAGCAGTCTAAGCGGGAGGACCGGATATGAGCAGTTCTTC. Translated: CASSLSGRTGYEQFF.

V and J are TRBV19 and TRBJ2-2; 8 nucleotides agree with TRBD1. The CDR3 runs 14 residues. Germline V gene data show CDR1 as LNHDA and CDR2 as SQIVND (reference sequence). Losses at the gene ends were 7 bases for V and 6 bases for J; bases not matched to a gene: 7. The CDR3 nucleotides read TGTGCCAGTATCGCCAGGGGGCGAGCCGGGGAGCTGTTTTTT. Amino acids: CASIARGRAGELFF.

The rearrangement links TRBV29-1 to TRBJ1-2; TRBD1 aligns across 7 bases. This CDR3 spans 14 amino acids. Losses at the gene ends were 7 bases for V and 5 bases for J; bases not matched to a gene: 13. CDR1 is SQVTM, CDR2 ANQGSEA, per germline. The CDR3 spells CSAGGQADRYGYTF. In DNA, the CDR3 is TGCAGCGCCGGAGGACAGGCGGATCGGTATGGCTACACCTTC.

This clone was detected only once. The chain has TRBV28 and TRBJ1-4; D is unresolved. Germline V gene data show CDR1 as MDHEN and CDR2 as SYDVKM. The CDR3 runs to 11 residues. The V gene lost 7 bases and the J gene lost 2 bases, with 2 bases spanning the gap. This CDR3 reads CASTTNEKLFF. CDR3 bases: TGTGCCAGCACCACTAATGAAAAACTGTTTTTT.

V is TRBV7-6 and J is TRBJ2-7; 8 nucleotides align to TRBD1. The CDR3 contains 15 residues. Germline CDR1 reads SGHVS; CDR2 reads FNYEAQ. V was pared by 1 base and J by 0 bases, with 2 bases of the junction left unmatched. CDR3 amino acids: CASSLVQGASYEQYF. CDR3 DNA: TGTGCCAGCAGCTTAGTTCAGGGGGCCTCCTACGAGCAGTACTTC.

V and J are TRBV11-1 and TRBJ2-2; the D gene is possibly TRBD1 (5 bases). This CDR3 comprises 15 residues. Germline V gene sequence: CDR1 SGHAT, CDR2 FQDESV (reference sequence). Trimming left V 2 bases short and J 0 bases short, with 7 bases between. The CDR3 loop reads CASSLRGSNTGELFF. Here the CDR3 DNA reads TGTGCCAGCAGCTTAAGGGGATCGAACACCGGGGAGCTGTTTTTT. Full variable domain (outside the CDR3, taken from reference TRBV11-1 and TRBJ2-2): EAEVAQSPRYKITEKSQAVAFWCDPISGHATLYWYRQILGQGPELLVQFQDESVVDDSQLPKDRFSAERLKGVDSTLKIQPAELGDSAMYLCASSLRGSNTGELFFGEGSRLTVL.

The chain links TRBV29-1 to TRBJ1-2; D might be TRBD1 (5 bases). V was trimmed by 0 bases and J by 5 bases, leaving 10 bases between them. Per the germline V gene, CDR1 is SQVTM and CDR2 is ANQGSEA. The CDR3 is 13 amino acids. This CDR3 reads CSVEDASGYGYTF. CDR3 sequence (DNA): TGCAGCGTTGAAGATGCATCAGGGTATGGCTACACCTTC.

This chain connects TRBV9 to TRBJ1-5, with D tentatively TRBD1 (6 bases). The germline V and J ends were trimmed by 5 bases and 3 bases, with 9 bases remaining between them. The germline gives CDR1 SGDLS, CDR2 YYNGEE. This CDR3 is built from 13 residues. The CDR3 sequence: CASSTGFNQPQHF. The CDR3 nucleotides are TGTGCCAGCAGTACAGGGTTCAATCAGCCCCAGCATTTT. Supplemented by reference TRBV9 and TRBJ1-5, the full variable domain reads DSGVTQTPKHLITATGQRVTLRCSPRSGDLSVYWYQQSLDQGLQFLIQYYNGEERAKGNILERFSAQQFPDLHSELNLSSLELGDSALYFCASSTGFNQPQHFGDGTRLSIL.

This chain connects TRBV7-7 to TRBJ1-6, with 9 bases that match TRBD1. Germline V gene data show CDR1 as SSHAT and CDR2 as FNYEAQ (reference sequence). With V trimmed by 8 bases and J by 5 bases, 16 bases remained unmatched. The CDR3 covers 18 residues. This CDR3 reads CASRDTTEQGAHNSPLHF. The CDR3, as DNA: TGTGCCAGCCGGGACACTACGGAACAGGGGGCCCATAATTCACCCCTCCACTTT.

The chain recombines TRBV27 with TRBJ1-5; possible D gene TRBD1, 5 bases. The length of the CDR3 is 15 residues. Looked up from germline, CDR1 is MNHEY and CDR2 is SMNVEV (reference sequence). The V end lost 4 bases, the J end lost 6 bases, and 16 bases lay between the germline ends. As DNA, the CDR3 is TGTGCCAGCAGTTCGCAGGGAGTTGGGGGTCAGCCCCAGCATTTT. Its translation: CASSSQGVGGQPQHF.

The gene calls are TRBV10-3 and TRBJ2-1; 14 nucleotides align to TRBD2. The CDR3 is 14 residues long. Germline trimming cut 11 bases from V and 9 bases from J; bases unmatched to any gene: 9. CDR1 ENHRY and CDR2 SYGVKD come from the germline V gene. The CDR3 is CASRTSGGLSEQFF. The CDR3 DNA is TGTGCCTCAAGGACTAGCGGGGGGCTCAGTGAGCAGTTCTTC.

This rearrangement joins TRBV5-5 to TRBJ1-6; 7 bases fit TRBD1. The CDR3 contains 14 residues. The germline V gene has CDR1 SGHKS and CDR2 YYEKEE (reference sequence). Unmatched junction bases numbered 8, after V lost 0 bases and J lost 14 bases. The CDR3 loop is CASSLGQGTVSLHF. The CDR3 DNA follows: TGTGCCAGCAGCTTGGGACAGGGAACGGTGTCCCTCCACTTT. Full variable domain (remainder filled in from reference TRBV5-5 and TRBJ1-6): DAGVTQSPTHLIKTRGQQVTLRCSPISGHKSVSWYQQVLGQGPQFIFQYYEKEERGRGNFPDRFSARQFPNYSSELNVNALLLGDSALYLCASSLGQGTVSLHFGNGTRLTVT.

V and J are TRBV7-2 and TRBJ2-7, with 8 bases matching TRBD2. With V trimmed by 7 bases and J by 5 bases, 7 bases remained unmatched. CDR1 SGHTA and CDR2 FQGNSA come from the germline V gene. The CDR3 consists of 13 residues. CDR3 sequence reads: CASTRLAPHEQYF. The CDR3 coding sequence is TGTGCCAGCACCAGACTAGCGCCCCACGAGCAGTACTTC.

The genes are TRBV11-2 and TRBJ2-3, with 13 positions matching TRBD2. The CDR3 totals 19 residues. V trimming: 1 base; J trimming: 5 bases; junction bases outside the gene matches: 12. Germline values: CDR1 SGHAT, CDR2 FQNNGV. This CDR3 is CASSLVRRVTSGGKDTQYF. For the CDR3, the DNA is TGTGCCAGCAGCTTAGTTCGTAGGGTGACTAGCGGGGGGAAAGATACGCAGTATTTT.

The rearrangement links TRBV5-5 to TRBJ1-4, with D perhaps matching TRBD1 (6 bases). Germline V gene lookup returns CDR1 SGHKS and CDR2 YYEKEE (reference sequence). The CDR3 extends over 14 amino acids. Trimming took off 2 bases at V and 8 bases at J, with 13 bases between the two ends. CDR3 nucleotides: TGTGCCAGCAGCTTCCCGGGACATGGCGAAAAACTGTTTTTT. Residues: CASSFPGHGEKLFF.

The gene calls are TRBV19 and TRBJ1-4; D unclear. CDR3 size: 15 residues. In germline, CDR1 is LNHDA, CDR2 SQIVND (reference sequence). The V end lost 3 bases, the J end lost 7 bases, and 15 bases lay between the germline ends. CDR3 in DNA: TGTGCCAGTAGTATTTCCGGGCAGTTTAGTGAAAAACTGTTTTTT. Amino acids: CASSISGQFSEKLFF.